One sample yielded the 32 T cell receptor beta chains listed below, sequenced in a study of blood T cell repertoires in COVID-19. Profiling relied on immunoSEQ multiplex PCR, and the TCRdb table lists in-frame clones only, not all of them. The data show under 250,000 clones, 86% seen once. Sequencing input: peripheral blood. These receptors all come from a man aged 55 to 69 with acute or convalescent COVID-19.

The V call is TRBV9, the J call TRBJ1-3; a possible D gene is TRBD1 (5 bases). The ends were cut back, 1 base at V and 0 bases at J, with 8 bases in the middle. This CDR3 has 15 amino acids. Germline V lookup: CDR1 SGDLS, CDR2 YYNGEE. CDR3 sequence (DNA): TGTGCCAGCAGCGTATCAGGGAACTCTGGAAACACCATATATTTT. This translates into CASSVSGNSGNTIYF.

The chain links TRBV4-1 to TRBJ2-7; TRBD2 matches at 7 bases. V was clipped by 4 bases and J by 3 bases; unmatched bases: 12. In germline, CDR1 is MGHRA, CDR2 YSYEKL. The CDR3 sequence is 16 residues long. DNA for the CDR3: TGCGCCAGCAGCCCCCCCGGGAGGCAGGGAGTCTACGAGCAGTACTTC. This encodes CASSPPGRQGVYEQYF.

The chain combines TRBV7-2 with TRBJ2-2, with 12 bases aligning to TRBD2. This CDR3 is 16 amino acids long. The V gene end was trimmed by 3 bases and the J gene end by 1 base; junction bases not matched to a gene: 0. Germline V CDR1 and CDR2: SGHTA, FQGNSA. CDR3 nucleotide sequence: TGTGCCAGCAGCTTGACTAGCGGGGGGAACACCGGGGAGCTGTTTTTT. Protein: CASSLTSGGNTGELFF.

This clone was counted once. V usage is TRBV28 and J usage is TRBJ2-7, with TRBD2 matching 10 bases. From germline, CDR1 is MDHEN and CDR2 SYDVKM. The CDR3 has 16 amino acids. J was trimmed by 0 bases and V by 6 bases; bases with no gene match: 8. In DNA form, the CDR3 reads TGTGCCAGCAGCCCACAACTAGCGGGGCGCTCCTACGAGCAGTACTTC. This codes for CASSPQLAGRSYEQYF.

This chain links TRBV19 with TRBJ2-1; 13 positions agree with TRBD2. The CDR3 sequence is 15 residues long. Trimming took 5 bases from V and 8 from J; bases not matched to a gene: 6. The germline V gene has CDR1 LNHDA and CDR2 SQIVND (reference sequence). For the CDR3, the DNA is TGTGCCAGTAGTGCAACTAGCGGGAGGGCGGATGAGCAGTTCTTC. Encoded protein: CASSATSGRADEQFF. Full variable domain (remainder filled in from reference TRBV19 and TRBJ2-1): DGGITQSPKYLFRKEGQNVTLSCEQNLNHDAMYWYRQDPGQGLRLIYYSQIVNDFQKGDIAEGYSVSREKKESFPLTVTSAQKNPTAFYLCASSATSGRADEQFFGPGTRLTVL.

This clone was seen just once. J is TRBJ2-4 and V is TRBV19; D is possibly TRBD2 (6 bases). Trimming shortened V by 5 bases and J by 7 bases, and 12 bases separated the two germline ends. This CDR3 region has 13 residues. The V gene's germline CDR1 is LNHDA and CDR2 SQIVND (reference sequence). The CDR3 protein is CASSADRGNIQYF. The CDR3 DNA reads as TGTGCCAGTAGTGCCGATCGGGGGAACATTCAGTACTTC. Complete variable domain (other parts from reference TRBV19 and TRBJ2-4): DGGITQSPKYLFRKEGQNVTLSCEQNLNHDAMYWYRQDPGQGLRLIYYSQIVNDFQKGDIAEGYSVSREKKESFPLTVTSAQKNPTAFYLCASSADRGNIQYFGAGTRLSVL.

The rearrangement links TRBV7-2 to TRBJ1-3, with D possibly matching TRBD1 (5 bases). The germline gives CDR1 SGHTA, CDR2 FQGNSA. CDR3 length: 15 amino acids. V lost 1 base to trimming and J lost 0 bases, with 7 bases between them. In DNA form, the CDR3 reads TGTGCCAGCAGCTTAGGCAGGGTCTCTGGAAACACCATATATTTT. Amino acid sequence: CASSLGRVSGNTIYF. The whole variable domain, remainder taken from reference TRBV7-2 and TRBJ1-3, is GAGVSQSPSNKVTEKGKDVELRCDPISGHTALYWYRQSLGQGLEFLIYFQGNSAPDKSGLPSDRFSAERTGGSVSTLTIQRTQQEDSAVYLCASSLGRVSGNTIYFGEGSWLTVV.

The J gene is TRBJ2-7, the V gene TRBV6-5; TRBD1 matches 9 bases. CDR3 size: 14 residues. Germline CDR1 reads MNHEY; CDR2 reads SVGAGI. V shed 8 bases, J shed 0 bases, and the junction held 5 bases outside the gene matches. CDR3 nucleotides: TGTGCCAGCGGGTGGGACAGGGACTCCTACGAGCAGTACTTC. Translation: CASGWDRDSYEQYF.

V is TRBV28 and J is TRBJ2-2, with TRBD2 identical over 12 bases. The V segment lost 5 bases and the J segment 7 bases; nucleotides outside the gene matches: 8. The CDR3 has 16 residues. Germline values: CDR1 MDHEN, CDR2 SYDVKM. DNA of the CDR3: TGTGCCAGCAGTATTCTAGCGGGAGGGCCGATCGGGGAGCTGTTTTTT. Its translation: CASSILAGGPIGELFF. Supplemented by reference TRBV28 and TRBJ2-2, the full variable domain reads DVKVTQSSRYLVKRTGEKVFLECVQDMDHENMFWYRQDPGLGLRLIYFSYDVKMKEKGDIPEGYSVSREKKERFSLILESASTNQTSMYLCASSILAGGPIGELFFGEGSRLTVL.

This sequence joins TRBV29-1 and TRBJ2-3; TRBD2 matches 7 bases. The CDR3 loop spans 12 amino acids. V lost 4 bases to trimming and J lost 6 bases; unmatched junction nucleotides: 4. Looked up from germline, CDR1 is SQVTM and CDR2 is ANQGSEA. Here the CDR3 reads CSVVPGGDTQYF. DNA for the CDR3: TGCAGCGTTGTCCCCGGGGGGGATACGCAGTATTTT.

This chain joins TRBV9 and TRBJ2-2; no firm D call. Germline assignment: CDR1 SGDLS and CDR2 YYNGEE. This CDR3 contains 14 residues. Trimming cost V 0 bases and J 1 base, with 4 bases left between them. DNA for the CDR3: TGTGCCAGCAGCGTAGAGCGGAACACCGGGGAGCTGTTTTTT. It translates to CASSVERNTGELFF.

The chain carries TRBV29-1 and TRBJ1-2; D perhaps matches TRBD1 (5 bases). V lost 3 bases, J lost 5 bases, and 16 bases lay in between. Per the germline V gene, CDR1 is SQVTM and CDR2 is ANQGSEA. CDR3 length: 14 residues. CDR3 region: CSVETAGNPYGYTF. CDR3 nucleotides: TGCAGCGTTGAGACGGCAGGGAACCCTTATGGCTACACCTTC.

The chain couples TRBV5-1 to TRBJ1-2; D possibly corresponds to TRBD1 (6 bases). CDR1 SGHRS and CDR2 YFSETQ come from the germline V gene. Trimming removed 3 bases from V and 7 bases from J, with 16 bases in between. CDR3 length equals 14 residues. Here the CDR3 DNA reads TGCGCCAGCAGCTCGGCCGGGGGGCAAGGTGGCTACACCTTC. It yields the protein CASSSAGGQGGYTF.

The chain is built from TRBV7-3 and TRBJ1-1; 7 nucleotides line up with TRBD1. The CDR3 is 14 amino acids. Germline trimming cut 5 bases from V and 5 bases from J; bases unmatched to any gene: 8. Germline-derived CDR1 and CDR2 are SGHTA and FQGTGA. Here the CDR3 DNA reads TGTGCCAGCAGCCCGGGACAGAGGGAAACTGAAGCTTTCTTT. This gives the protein CASSPGQRETEAFF.

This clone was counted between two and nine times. The CDR3 DNA reads as TGTGCCAGCAGCCCGACCGGGACAGGGGACCAGCCCCAGCATTTT. This codes for CASSPTGTGDQPQHF. The chain recombines TRBV7-2 with TRBJ1-5; 10 nucleotides line up with TRBD1. The CDR3 length is 15 residues. The germline gives CDR1 SGHTA, CDR2 FQGNSA. The J segment lost 7 bases and the V segment lost 5 bases, leaving 8 bases of the junction unmatched.

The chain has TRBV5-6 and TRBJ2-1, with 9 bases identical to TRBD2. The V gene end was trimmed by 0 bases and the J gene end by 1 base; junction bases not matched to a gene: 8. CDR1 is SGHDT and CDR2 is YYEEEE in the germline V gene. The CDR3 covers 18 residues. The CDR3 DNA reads TGTGCCAGCAGCTTGGGGATTGGCAGCGGGAGGTCCTACAATGAGCAGTTCTTC. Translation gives CASSLGIGSGRSYNEQFF.

CDR3: CAWSVQGTPEQYF. CDR3 in DNA: TGTGCCTGGAGTGTACAGGGGACCCCCGAGCAGTACTTC. The V call is TRBV30, the J call TRBJ2-7; 7 bases match TRBD1. Germline assignment: CDR1 GTSNPN and CDR2 SVGIG (reference sequence). This CDR3 spans 13 amino acids. Trimming took 0 bases from V and 6 from J; bases not matched to a gene: 5.

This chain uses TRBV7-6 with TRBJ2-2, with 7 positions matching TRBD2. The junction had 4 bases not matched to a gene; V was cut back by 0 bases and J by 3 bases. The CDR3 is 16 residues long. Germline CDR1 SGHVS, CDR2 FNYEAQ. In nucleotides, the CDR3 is TGTGCCAGCAGCTTAGCGGGAGGGGTTGACACCGGGGAGCTGTTTTTT. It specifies CASSLAGGVDTGELFF.

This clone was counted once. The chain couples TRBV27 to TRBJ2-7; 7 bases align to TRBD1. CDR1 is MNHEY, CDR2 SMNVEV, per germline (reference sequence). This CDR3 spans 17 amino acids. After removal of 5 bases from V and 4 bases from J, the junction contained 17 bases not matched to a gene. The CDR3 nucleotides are TGTGCCAGCAGTAAAAGGCTCCCCGGGACAGAGAATTACGAGCAGTACTTC. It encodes CASSKRLPGTENYEQYF.

The CDR3 sequence: CASSYFRGRATGELFF. CDR3 sequence (DNA): TGTGCCAGCAGTTACTTTAGGGGGCGCGCCACCGGGGAGCTGTTTTTT. V gene TRBV6-5 combines with J gene TRBJ2-2; TRBD1 agrees at 7 bases. Germline CDR1 reads MNHEY; CDR2 reads SVGAGI. This CDR3 comprises 16 residues. The V gene end was trimmed by 1 base and the J gene end by 4 bases; junction bases not matched to a gene: 6.

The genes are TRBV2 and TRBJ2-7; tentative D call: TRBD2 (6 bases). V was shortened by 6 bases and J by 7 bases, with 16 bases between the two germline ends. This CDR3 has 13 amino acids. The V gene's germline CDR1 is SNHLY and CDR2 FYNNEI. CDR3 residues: CASRPGLFEEQYF. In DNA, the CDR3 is TGTGCCAGCAGACCGGGACTCTTCGAGGAGCAGTACTTC.

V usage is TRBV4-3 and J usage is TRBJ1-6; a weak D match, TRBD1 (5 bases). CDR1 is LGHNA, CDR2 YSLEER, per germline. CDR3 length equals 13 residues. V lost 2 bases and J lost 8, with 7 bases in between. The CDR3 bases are TGCGCCAGCAGCCAATCAGGGCATTCACCCCTCCACTTT. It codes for CASSQSGHSPLHF.

CDR3 DNA: TGTGCCAGTAATCTTGGGACAGGAGACTATAATTCACCCCTCCACTTT. It specifies CASNLGTGDYNSPLHF. The rearrangement links TRBV19 to TRBJ1-6; 8 bases match TRBD1. CDR1 LNHDA and CDR2 SQIVND come from the germline V gene (reference sequence). This CDR3 has 16 amino acids. J was trimmed by 3 bases and V by 7 bases; bases with no gene match: 8.

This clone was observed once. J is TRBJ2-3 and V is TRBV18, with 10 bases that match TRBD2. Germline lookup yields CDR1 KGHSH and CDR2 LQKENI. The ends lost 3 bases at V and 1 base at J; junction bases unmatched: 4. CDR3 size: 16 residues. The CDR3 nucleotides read TGTGCCAGCTCACCCCTTAGCGGGAGGCGCACAGATACGCAGTATTTT. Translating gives CASSPLSGRRTDTQYF.

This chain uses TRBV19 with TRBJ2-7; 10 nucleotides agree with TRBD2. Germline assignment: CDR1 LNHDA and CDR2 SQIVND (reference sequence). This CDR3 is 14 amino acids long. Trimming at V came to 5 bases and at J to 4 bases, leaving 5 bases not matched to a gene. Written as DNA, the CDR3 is TGTGCCAGTAGTCCGAGGACTAGCGGATACGAGCAGTACTTC. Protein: CASSPRTSGYEQYF.

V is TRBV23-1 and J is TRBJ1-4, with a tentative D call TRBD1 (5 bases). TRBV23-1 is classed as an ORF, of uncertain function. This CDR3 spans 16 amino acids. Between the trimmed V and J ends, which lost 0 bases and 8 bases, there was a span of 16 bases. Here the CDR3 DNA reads TGCGCCAGCAGTCAATCTAAATCAGGGAGGGGAGAAAAACTGTTTTTT. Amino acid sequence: CASSQSKSGRGEKLFF.

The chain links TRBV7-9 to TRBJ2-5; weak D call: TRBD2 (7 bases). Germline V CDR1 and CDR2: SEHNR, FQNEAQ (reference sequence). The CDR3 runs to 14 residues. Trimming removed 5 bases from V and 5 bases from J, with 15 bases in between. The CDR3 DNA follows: TGTGCCAGCAGCCAAGTGGGGGGGCGGGAGACCCAGTACTTC. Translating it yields CASSQVGGRETQYF.

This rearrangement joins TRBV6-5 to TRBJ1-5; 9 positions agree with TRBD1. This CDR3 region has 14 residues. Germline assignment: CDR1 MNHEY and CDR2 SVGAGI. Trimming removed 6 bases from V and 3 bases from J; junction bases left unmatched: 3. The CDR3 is CASRGTGYNQPQHF. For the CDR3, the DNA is TGTGCCAGCAGAGGGACAGGGTACAATCAGCCCCAGCATTTT.

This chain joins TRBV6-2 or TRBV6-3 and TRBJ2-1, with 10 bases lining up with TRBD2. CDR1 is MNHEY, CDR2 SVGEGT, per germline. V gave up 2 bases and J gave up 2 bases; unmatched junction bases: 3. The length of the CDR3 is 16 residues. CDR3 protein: CASSYPGLAAYNEQFF. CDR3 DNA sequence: TGTGCCAGCAGTTACCCCGGACTAGCGGCCTACAATGAGCAGTTCTTC.

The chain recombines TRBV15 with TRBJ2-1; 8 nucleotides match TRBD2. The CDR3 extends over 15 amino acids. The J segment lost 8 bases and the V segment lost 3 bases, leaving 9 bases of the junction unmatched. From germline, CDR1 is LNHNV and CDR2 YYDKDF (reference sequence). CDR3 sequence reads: CATSRAAGGLDEQFF. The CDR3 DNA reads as TGTGCCACCAGCAGGGCCGCGGGAGGTCTCGATGAGCAGTTCTTC.

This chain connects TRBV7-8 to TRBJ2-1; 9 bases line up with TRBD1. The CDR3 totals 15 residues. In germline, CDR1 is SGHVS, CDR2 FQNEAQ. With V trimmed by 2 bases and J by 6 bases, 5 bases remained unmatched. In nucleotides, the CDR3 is TGTGCCAGCAGCTTATTCGGGACAGGGACCAATGAGCAGTTCTTC. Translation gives CASSLFGTGTNEQFF.

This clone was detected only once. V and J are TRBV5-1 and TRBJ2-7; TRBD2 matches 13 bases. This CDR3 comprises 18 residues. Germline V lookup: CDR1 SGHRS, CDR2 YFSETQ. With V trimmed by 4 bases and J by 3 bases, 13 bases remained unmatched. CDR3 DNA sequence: TGCGCCAGCAGCCCCAATCCGAAAGGACTAGCGGGAGACTACGAGCAGTACTTC. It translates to CASSPNPKGLAGDYEQYF.